The rows below give T cell receptor beta chains drawn from one sample of a study of T cells after yellow fever vaccination. MiXCR was run by TCRdb on the 5' RACE reads, yielding one entry per CDR3 protein. The sample consists of some 560,000 distinct CDR3 sequences, 15% to 20% of them appearing once. Sequenced here: PBMCs, sampled 15 days after the yellow fever booster vaccination. The source is a man younger than 45 who received the YFV17D yellow fever vaccine. CDR3s include the opening cysteine and the closing phenylalanine or tryptophan. The order of the fields is clone size, J gene, V gene, D gene, CDR3 protein, CDR3 DNA. A D gene is named only where the DNA matches it firmly. Size values are once, few and many counts, or a class for expanded clones, and some rows have none.

clone size: .
J gene: TRBJ2-2
V gene: TRBV28
D gene: TRBD1
CDR3 protein: CASRRTGLAGELFF
CDR3 DNA: TGTGCCAGCAGGCGGACAGGATTGGCCGGGGAGCTGTTTTTT

clone size: few
J gene: TRBJ2-3
V gene: TRBV7-3
D gene: .
CDR3 protein: CASSLRPGRTDTQYF
CDR3 DNA: TGTGCCAGCAGCTTAAGGCCAGGGCGGACAGATACGCAGTATTTT

clone size: .
J gene: TRBJ2-7
V gene: TRBV20-1
D gene: .
CDR3 protein: CSARDIEQLNYEQYF
CDR3 DNA: TGCAGTGCTAGAGATATCGAACAACTCAATTACGAGCAGTACTTC

clone size: .
J gene: TRBJ2-7
V gene: TRBV30
D gene: TRBD2
CDR3 protein: CACEGLAGVHEQYF
CDR3 DNA: TGTGCCTGTGAGGGGCTAGCGGGAGTCCACGAGCAGTACTTC

clone size: .
J gene: TRBJ2-1
V gene: TRBV11-1
D gene: .
CDR3 protein: CASSSAHSGSSYNEQFF
CDR3 DNA: TGTGCCAGCAGCTCCGCACATAGCGGAAGCTCCTACAATGAGCAGTTCTTC

clone size: .
J gene: TRBJ2-7
V gene: TRBV7-2
D gene: .
CDR3 protein: CASSLFRGGAGNEQYF
CDR3 DNA: TGTGCCAGCAGCCTGTTTAGGGGGGGCGCTGGTAACGAGCAGTACTTC

clone size: few
J gene: TRBJ2-7
V gene: TRBV5-1
D gene: .
CDR3 protein: CASSLVGARGTDEQYF
CDR3 DNA: TGCGCCAGCAGCTTGGTGGGTGCCAGGGGCACTGACGAGCAGTACTTC

clone size: few
J gene: TRBJ2-1
V gene: TRBV7-9
D gene: .
CDR3 protein: CASSLASGWGGNEQFF
CDR3 DNA: TGTGCCAGCAGCTTAGCGAGCGGGTGGGGAGGCAATGAGCAGTTCTTC

clone size: .
J gene: TRBJ1-1
V gene: TRBV19
D gene: .
CDR3 protein: CASRGQLEAFF
CDR3 DNA: TGTGCCAGTAGAGGACAGCTTGAAGCTTTCTTT

clone size: .
J gene: TRBJ1-2
V gene: TRBV6-1
D gene: .
CDR3 protein: CASSQSANYGYTF
CDR3 DNA: TGTGCCAGCAGCCAATCAGCAAACTATGGCTACACCTTC

clone size: few
J gene: TRBJ2-7
V gene: TRBV18
D gene: TRBD1
CDR3 protein: CASSPLGTGIYEQYF
CDR3 DNA: TGTGCCAGCTCACCACTGGGGACAGGGATATACGAGCAGTACTTC

clone size: few
J gene: TRBJ2-1
V gene: TRBV4-3
D gene: .
CDR3 protein: CASSQERDQTYNEQFF
CDR3 DNA: TGCGCCAGCAGCCAAGAGCGGGACCAGACCTACAATGAGCAGTTCTTC

clone size: few
J gene: TRBJ2-1
V gene: TRBV20-1
D gene: .
CDR3 protein: CSARDRTRRQFF
CDR3 DNA: TGCAGTGCTAGAGACCGGACTCGGCGGCAGTTCTTC

clone size: .
J gene: TRBJ2-1
V gene: TRBV7-2
D gene: .
CDR3 protein: CASSPKRFSYNEQFF
CDR3 DNA: TGTGCCAGCAGCCCAAAGAGGTTCTCCTACAATGAGCAGTTCTTC

clone size: once
J gene: TRBJ2-4
V gene: TRBV7-2
D gene: .
CDR3 protein: CASSLALANIQYF
CDR3 DNA: TGTGCCAGCAGCTTAGCGCTGGCGAACATTCAGTACTTC

clone size: many
J gene: TRBJ1-1
V gene: TRBV5-5
D gene: .
CDR3 protein: CASSFQQPNTEAFF
CDR3 DNA: TGTGCCAGCAGCTTTCAACAGCCAAACACTGAAGCTTTCTTT

clone size: few
J gene: TRBJ1-4
V gene: TRBV5-1
D gene: .
CDR3 protein: CASSLSARREEKLFF
CDR3 DNA: TGCGCCAGCAGCTTGTCGGCACGAAGGGAAGAAAAACTGTTTTTT

clone size: few
J gene: TRBJ2-4
V gene: TRBV13
D gene: .
CDR3 protein: CASSLDKNIQYF
CDR3 DNA: TGTGCCAGCAGCTTAGACAAAAACATTCAGTACTTC

clone size: few
J gene: TRBJ2-7
V gene: TRBV7-9
D gene: TRBD1
CDR3 protein: CASSYRGPPNSYEQYF
CDR3 DNA: TGTGCCAGCAGCTACAGGGGCCCGCCAAACTCCTACGAGCAGTACTTC

clone size: .
J gene: TRBJ2-5
V gene: TRBV20-1
D gene: .
CDR3 protein: CSVSRESYQETQYF
CDR3 DNA: TGCAGTGTAAGCCGGGAGTCGTACCAAGAGACCCAGTACTTC

clone size: .
J gene: TRBJ2-3
V gene: TRBV24-1
D gene: TRBD1
CDR3 protein: CATSDRTGGIGDTQYF
CDR3 DNA: TGTGCCACCAGTGATCGGACAGGGGGCATTGGAGATACGCAGTATTTT

clone size: .
J gene: TRBJ2-7
V gene: TRBV7-2
D gene: .
CDR3 protein: CASSSEGSNSYEQYF
CDR3 DNA: TGTGCCAGCAGCTCTGAGGGGAGCAACTCCTACGAGCAGTACTTC

clone size: few
J gene: TRBJ2-7
V gene: TRBV20-1
D gene: .
CDR3 protein: CSARDALYEQYF
CDR3 DNA: TGCAGTGCTAGAGACGCGCTCTACGAGCAGTACTTC

clone size: few
J gene: TRBJ2-1
V gene: TRBV15
D gene: .
CDR3 protein: CATSRDYGSEQFF
CDR3 DNA: TGTGCCACCAGCAGAGATTATGGTAGCGAGCAGTTCTTC

clone size: .
J gene: TRBJ2-5
V gene: TRBV2
D gene: .
CDR3 protein: CASQQDFSETQYF
CDR3 DNA: TGTGCCAGCCAGCAAGACTTCTCCGAGACCCAGTACTTC

clone size: .
J gene: TRBJ2-7
V gene: TRBV30
D gene: .
CDR3 protein: CAWSWSGTHGEQYF
CDR3 DNA: TGTGCCTGGAGTTGGAGTGGGACCCACGGCGAGCAGTACTTC

clone size: .
J gene: TRBJ2-3
V gene: TRBV5-1
D gene: TRBD1
CDR3 protein: CASTKTGGGTDTQYF
CDR3 DNA: TGCGCCAGCACCAAAACAGGGGGCGGCACAGATACGCAGTATTTT

clone size: .
J gene: TRBJ2-7
V gene: TRBV7-9
D gene: .
CDR3 protein: CASRLRLSVKSYEQYF
CDR3 DNA: TGTGCCAGCAGGTTAAGGTTGTCAGTTAAGAGCTACGAGCAGTACTTC

clone size: .
J gene: TRBJ2-7
V gene: TRBV20-1
D gene: TRBD2
CDR3 protein: CSARAAGVVYEQYF
CDR3 DNA: TGCAGTGCTAGAGCAGCGGGAGTAGTCTACGAGCAGTACTTC

clone size: few
J gene: TRBJ2-7
V gene: TRBV20-1
D gene: .
CDR3 protein: CSAGAVIGEQYF
CDR3 DNA: TGCAGTGCTGGGGCGGTCATCGGCGAGCAGTACTTC

clone size: few
J gene: TRBJ2-1
V gene: TRBV5-1
D gene: TRBD2
CDR3 protein: CASSLGLVYEQFF
CDR3 DNA: TGCGCCAGCAGCCTGGGACTAGTCTATGAGCAGTTCTTC

clone size: .
J gene: TRBJ2-5
V gene: TRBV19
D gene: .
CDR3 protein: CASSPRLSQETQYF
CDR3 DNA: TGTGCCAGTAGTCCGAGATTATCGCAGGAGACCCAGTACTTC

clone size: .
J gene: TRBJ2-2
V gene: TRBV19
D gene: .
CDR3 protein: CASSIGSTGELFF
CDR3 DNA: TGTGCCAGTAGTATCGGATCCACCGGGGAGCTGTTTTTT